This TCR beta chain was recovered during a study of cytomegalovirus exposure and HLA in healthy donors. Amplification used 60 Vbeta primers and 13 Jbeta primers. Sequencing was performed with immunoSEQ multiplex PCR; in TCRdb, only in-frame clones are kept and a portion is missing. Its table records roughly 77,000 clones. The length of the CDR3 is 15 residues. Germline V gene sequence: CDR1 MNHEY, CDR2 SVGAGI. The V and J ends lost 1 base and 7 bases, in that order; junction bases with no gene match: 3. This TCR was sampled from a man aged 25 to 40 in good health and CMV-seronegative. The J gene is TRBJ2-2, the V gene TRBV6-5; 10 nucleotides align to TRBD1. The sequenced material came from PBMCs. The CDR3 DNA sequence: TGTGCCAGCAGTTACTGGACAGGGGGGGTCGGGGAGCTGTTTTTT. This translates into CASSYWTGGVGELFF.